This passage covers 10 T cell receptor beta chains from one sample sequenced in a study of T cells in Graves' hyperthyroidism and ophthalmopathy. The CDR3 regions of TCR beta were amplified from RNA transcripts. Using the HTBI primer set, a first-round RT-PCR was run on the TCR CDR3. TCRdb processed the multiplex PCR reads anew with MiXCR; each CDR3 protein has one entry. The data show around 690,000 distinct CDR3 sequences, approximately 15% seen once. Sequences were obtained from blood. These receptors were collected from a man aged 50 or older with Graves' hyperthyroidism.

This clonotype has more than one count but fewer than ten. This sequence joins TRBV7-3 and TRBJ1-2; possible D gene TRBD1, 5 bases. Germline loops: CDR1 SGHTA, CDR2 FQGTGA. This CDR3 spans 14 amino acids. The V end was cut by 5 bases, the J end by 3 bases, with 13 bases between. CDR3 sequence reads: CASSATTGDYGYTF. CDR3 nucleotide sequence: TGTGCCAGCAGCGCTACCACGGGGGACTATGGCTACACCTTC.

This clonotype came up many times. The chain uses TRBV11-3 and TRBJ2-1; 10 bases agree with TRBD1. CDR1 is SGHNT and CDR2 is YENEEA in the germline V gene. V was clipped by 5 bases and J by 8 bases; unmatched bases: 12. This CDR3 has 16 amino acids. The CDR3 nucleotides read TGTGCCAGCAGCCCTATAGGGACAGGGGAATGGGATGAGCAGTTCTTC. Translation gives CASSPIGTGEWDEQFF.

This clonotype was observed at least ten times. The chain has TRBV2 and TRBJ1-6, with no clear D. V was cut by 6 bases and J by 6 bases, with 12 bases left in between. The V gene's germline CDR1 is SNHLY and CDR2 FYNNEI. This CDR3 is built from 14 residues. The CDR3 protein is CASSPDGVNSPLHF. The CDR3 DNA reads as TGTGCCAGCAGCCCGGACGGGGTTAATTCACCCCTCCACTTT. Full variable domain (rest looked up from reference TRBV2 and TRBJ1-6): EPEVTQTPSHQVTQMGQEVILRCVPISNHLYFYWYRQILGQKVEFLVSFYNNEISEKSEIFDDQFSVERPDGSNFTLKIRSTKLEDSAMYFCASSPDGVNSPLHFGNGTRLTVT.

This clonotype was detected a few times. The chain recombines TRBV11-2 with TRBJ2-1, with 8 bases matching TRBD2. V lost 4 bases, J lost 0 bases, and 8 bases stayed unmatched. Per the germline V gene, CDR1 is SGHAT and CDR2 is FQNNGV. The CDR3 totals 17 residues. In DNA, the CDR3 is TGTGCCAGCAGCTCGATAGCGGGGCCCTACTCCTACAATGAGCAGTTCTTC. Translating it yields CASSSIAGPYSYNEQFF.

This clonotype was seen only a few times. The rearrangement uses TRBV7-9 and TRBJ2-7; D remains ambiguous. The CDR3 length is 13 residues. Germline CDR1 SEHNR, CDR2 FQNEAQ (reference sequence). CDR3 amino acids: CAIEDKELYEQYF. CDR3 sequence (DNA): TGTGCGATCGAAGATAAGGAGTTGTACGAGCAGTACTTC.

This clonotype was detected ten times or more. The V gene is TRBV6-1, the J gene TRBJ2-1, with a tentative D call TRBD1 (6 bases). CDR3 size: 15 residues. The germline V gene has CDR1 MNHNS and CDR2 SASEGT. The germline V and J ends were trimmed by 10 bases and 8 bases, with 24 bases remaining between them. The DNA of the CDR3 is TGTGCCACCCTGAGGCCGGGGACACCGAAGGATGAGCAGTTCTTC. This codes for CATLRPGTPKDEQFF.

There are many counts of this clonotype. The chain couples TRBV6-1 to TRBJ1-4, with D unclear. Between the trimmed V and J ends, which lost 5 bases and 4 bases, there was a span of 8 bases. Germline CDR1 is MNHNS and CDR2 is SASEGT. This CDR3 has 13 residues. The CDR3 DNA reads TGTGCCAGCAGTCGGATTATTAATGAAAAACTGTTTTTT. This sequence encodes CASSRIINEKLFF.

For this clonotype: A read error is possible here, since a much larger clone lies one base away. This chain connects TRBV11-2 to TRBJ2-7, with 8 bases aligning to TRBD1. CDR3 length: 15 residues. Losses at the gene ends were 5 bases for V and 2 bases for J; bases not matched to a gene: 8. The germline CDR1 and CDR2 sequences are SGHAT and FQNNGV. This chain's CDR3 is CASSVGDRSPYEQYF. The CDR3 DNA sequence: TGTGCCAGCAGCGTAGGGGACAGGAGCCCCTACGAGCAGTACTTC.

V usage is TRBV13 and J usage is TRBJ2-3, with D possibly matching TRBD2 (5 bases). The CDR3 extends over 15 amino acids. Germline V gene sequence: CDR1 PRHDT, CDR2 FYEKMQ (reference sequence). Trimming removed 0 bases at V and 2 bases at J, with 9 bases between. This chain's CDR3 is CASSLGLGVTDTQYF. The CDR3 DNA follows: TGTGCCAGCAGCTTAGGACTAGGCGTCACAGATACGCAGTATTTT.

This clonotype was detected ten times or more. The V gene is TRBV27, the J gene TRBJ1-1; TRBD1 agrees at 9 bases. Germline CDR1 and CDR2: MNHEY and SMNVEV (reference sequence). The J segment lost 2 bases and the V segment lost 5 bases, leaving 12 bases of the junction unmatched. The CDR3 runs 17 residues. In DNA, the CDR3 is TGTGCCAGCAGTCCAGGACAGGGGAGGTCGGTCAACACTGAAGCTTTCTTT. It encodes CASSPGQGRSVNTEAFF.